This T cell receptor beta chain was identified during a study of CD8 T cells in ankylosing spondylitis. General observations from the study: Characteristic of ankylosing spondylitis blood, it appeared, was a TCR beta motif comprising roughly eight highly homologous variants.

It was by quantitative 5'-RACE with molecular barcodes that TCR beta libraries were made. MiXCR was run by TCRdb on the 5' RACE reads, yielding one entry per CDR3 protein. Of roughly 300,000 distinct CDR3 sequences detected, approximately 8.2% appear once; the ten largest clones hold roughly 14%. This clonotype has only a few counts. Its cognate antigen is unknown. Sequencing was performed on blood, either unsorted or a sorted T cell fraction (not recorded which). This TCR derives from a male donor with ankylosing spondylitis.

CDR3 in amino acids: CASSLVAAGGTEAFF. The CDR3 DNA reads TGTGCCAGCAGCTTAGTTGCGGCAGGCGGCACTGAAGCTTTCTTT. This chain connects TRBV7-6 to TRBJ1-1; D uncertain. This CDR3 is 15 amino acids long. V was clipped by 1 base and J by 4 bases, with 13 bases between them. Germline V lookup: CDR1 SGHVS, CDR2 FNYEAQ.